The 32 T cell receptor beta chains presented below share a single source sample, sequenced in a study of blood T cell repertoires in COVID-19. The protocol was immunoSEQ multiplex PCR, while the TCRdb copy is restricted to in-frame clones and leaves out a portion. The data hold nearly 95,000 clones, with 70% to 90% observed a single time. Sequences were obtained from peripheral blood. All receptors come from a human donor with acute or convalescent COVID-19. The donor label of this sample is uncertain.

In this sample, this clone turned up a few times. This chain joins TRBV4-1 and TRBJ2-4; TRBD1 agrees at 9 bases. The J segment lost 2 bases and the V segment lost 6 bases, leaving 8 bases of the junction unmatched. This CDR3 is 16 amino acids long. Germline V gives CDR1 MGHRA, CDR2 YSYEKL. In DNA, the CDR3 is TGCGCCAGCAGTACCGGGACAGGGTCGACCAAAAACATTCAGTACTTC. Encoded protein: CASSTGTGSTKNIQYF.

The chain is built from TRBV19 and TRBJ2-7; D might be TRBD2 (6 bases). The length of the CDR3 is 15 residues. V lost 7 bases and J lost 2, with 18 bases in between. The germline V gene has CDR1 LNHDA and CDR2 SQIVND (reference sequence). The CDR3 nucleotides are TGTGCCAGTACCGCGGGACGGCAGCACCCCTACGAGCAGTACTTC. Its translation: CASTAGRQHPYEQYF.

This clone was observed a handful of times. The V call is TRBV6-5, the J call TRBJ1-3; no clear D gene. V dropped 10 bases and J dropped 2 bases, with 12 bases sitting between them. CDR1 MNHEY and CDR2 SVGAGI come from the germline V gene. The CDR3 totals 13 residues. CDR3 sequence reads: CATRHSAGNTIYF. CDR3 nucleotides: TGTGCCACCCGACATTCTGCTGGAAACACCATATATTTT.

V gene TRBV6-5 combines with J gene TRBJ2-1; D perhaps matches TRBD1 (6 bases). Trimming left V 4 bases short and J 2 bases short, with 12 bases between. CDR3 length: 15 residues. CDR1 and CDR2 from the germline V gene are MNHEY and SVGAGI. For the CDR3, the DNA is TGTGCCAGCAGTTTACAGGGTCCGCCCTACAATGAGCAGTTCTTC. It translates to CASSLQGPPYNEQFF.

The gene calls are TRBV7-6 and TRBJ1-3; D is unclear. The V and J ends lost 8 bases and 4 bases respectively, with 12 bases between them. CDR3 length equals 13 residues. Germline V gene lookup returns CDR1 SGHVS and CDR2 FNYEAQ. CDR3 nucleotides: TGTGCCAGCTCGGGGTCCTTCGGAAACACCATATATTTT. Its protein is CASSGSFGNTIYF. The variable domain in full, with the rest retrieved from reference TRBV7-6 and TRBJ1-3, is GAGVSQSPRYKVTKRGQDVALRCDPISGHVSLYWYRQALGQGPEFLTYFNYEAQQDKSGLPNDRFSAERPEGSISTLTIQRTEQRDSAMYRCASSGSFGNTIYFGEGSWLTVV.

This clone was counted a single time. The chain is built from TRBV6-5 and TRBJ2-2; TRBD1 might be the D (6 bases). V gave up 6 bases and J gave up 7 bases, with 18 bases separating them. Germline V gene lookup returns CDR1 MNHEY and CDR2 SVGAGI. The CDR3 has 15 amino acids. For the CDR3, the DNA is TGTGCCAGCAGCCTGAGGCCAACAGGGAACGGGGAGCTGTTTTTT. Protein: CASSLRPTGNGELFF.

The genes are TRBV19 and TRBJ1-2, with 8 bases identical to TRBD1. This CDR3 comprises 13 residues. The V segment lost 6 bases and the J segment 4 bases; nucleotides outside the gene matches: 4. Germline CDR1 reads LNHDA; CDR2 reads SQIVND (reference sequence). For the CDR3, the DNA is TGTGCCAGTAGGATCGACAGGGGCTATGGCTACACCTTC. Amino acid sequence: CASRIDRGYGYTF. Filled out from reference TRBV19 and TRBJ1-2, the complete variable domain reads DGGITQSPKYLFRKEGQNVTLSCEQNLNHDAMYWYRQDPGQGLRLIYYSQIVNDFQKGDIAEGYSVSREKKESFPLTVTSAQKNPTAFYLCASRIDRGYGYTFGSGTRLTVV.

The gene calls are TRBV5-4 and TRBJ2-4; 9 positions agree with TRBD1. The CDR3 spans 15 residues. CDR1 SGHNT and CDR2 YYREEE come from the germline V gene (reference sequence). V gave up 4 bases and J gave up 11 bases; unmatched junction bases: 13. CDR3 DNA: TGTGCCAGCAGCCCAGACAGGGGGGGACGTGAACTTCAGTACTTC. Translated, it gives CASSPDRGGRELQYF. Using reference TRBV5-4 and TRBJ2-4 for the parts outside the CDR3, the full variable domain is ETGVTQSPTHLIKTRGQQVTLRCSSQSGHNTVSWYQQALGQGPQFIFQYYREEENGRGNFPPRFSGLQFPNYSSELNVNALELDDSALYLCASSPDRGGRELQYFGAGTRLSVL.

There are a few counts of this clone. The chain uses TRBV7-9 and TRBJ1-1; TRBD1 aligns across 11 bases. The CDR3 runs 14 residues. V lost 3 bases and J lost 5; bases outside the gene matches: 2. The germline gives CDR1 SEHNR, CDR2 FQNEAQ (reference sequence). The CDR3 DNA reads TGTGCCAGCAGCTTCGGACAGGGGGCTACTGAAGCTTTCTTT. Translating it yields CASSFGQGATEAFF.

V and J are TRBV7-8 and TRBJ1-2, with 9 bases aligning to TRBD1. The J segment lost 2 bases and the V segment lost 3 bases, leaving 4 bases of the junction unmatched. The V gene's germline CDR1 is SGHVS and CDR2 FQNEAQ. This CDR3 comprises 15 residues. CDR3 amino acids: CASSFRTGENYGYTF. The CDR3 DNA sequence: TGTGCCAGCAGCTTTCGGACAGGGGAAAACTATGGCTACACCTTC.

The rearrangement uses TRBV7-6 and TRBJ1-1; a weak D match, TRBD1 (5 bases). V lost 2 bases and J 1 base, leaving 11 bases between the germline ends. The CDR3 loop spans 15 amino acids. Germline CDR1 SGHVS, CDR2 FNYEAQ. CDR3 loop: CASSLRVRENTEAFF. CDR3 nucleotide sequence: TGTGCCAGCAGCTTAAGGGTCAGGGAGAACACTGAAGCTTTCTTT. Full variable domain (outside the CDR3, taken from reference TRBV7-6 and TRBJ1-1): GAGVSQSPRYKVTKRGQDVALRCDPISGHVSLYWYRQALGQGPEFLTYFNYEAQQDKSGLPNDRFSAERPEGSISTLTIQRTEQRDSAMYRCASSLRVRENTEAFFGQGTRLTVV.

This chain links TRBV28 with TRBJ2-1; maybe TRBD1 (5 bases). Between the trimmed V and J ends, which lost 6 bases and 3 bases, there was a span of 18 bases. This CDR3 spans 16 amino acids. CDR1 and CDR2 from the germline V gene are MDHEN and SYDVKM. The CDR3 DNA reads TGTGCCAGCAGATCGGTACAGGTCGCTGGCTACAATGAGCAGTTCTTC. Translated: CASRSVQVAGYNEQFF. The full variable domain, with the rest looked up from reference TRBV28 and TRBJ2-1, is DVKVTQSSRYLVKRTGEKVFLECVQDMDHENMFWYRQDPGLGLRLIYFSYDVKMKEKGDIPEGYSVSREKKERFSLILESASTNQTSMYLCASRSVQVAGYNEQFFGPGTRLTVL.

The CDR3: CASSEGTLNGQYF. The CDR3 DNA reads as TGTGCCAGCAGTGAAGGGACACTAAACGGCCAGTACTTC. This chain links TRBV2 with TRBJ2-5, with a weak D call TRBD1 (5 bases). Trimming pared 1 base from V and 10 bases from J, leaving 13 bases between. Germline lookup yields CDR1 SNHLY and CDR2 FYNNEI. The CDR3 runs to 13 residues. Complete variable domain (other parts from reference TRBV2 and TRBJ2-5): EPEVTQTPSHQVTQMGQEVILRCVPISNHLYFYWYRQILGQKVEFLVSFYNNEISEKSEIFDDQFSVERPDGSNFTLKIRSTKLEDSAMYFCASSEGTLNGQYFGPGTRLLVL.

The chain is built from TRBV18 and TRBJ2-3; 15 bases agree with TRBD2. Trimming took 3 bases from V and 5 from J; bases not matched to a gene: 6. Germline CDR1 and CDR2: KGHSH and LQKENI. The CDR3 has 17 amino acids. In DNA form, the CDR3 reads TGTGCCAGCTCACCGTCAGGACTAGCGGGGGGGCAAGATACGCAGTATTTT. The encoded protein is CASSPSGLAGGQDTQYF.

V gene TRBV7-9 combines with J gene TRBJ1-5; 9 bases fit TRBD1. CDR3 length equals 15 residues. Germline V gives CDR1 SEHNR, CDR2 FQNEAQ (reference sequence). Trimming at V came to 6 bases and at J to 3 bases, leaving 6 bases not matched to a gene. The CDR3 DNA follows: TGTGCCAGCAGTACCGGGACAGGGTCCAATCAGCCCCAGCATTTT. Translated, it gives CASSTGTGSNQPQHF. Based on the CDR3 plus reference TRBV7-9 and TRBJ1-5, the full variable domain is DTGVSQNPRHKITKRGQNVTFRCDPISEHNRLYWYRQTLGQGPEFLTYFQNEAQLEKSRLLSDRFSAERPKGSFSTLEIQRTEQGDSAMYLCASSTGTGSNQPQHFGDGTRLSIL.

This chain connects TRBV19 to TRBJ1-6; 8 bases are shared with TRBD1. CDR1 is LNHDA and CDR2 is SQIVND in the germline V gene (reference sequence). This CDR3 comprises 16 residues. Trimming took 3 bases from V and 9 from J; bases not matched to a gene: 10. CDR3 residues: CASSISVDRVISPLHF. The CDR3 DNA reads as TGTGCCAGTAGTATTTCCGTGGACAGGGTAATTTCACCCCTCCACTTT.

The chain is built from TRBV5-8 and TRBJ1-1, with TRBD1 matching over 9 bases. CDR3 length equals 14 residues. CDR1 SGHTS and CDR2 YDEGEE come from the germline V gene. V dropped 4 bases and J dropped 7; count of bases not matched to a gene: 8. The CDR3 is CASSIGTGKGEAFF. Here the CDR3 DNA reads TGTGCCAGCAGCATAGGGACAGGGAAAGGTGAAGCTTTCTTT.

The genes are TRBV13 and TRBJ1-1; tentatively, D is TRBD1 (5 bases). The germline gives CDR1 PRHDT, CDR2 FYEKMQ (reference sequence). V was shortened by 1 base and J by 3 bases, with 24 bases between the two germline ends. The CDR3 is 19 residues long. The CDR3 sequence: CASSLAASIGVLRDTEAFF. CDR3 nucleotides: TGTGCCAGCAGCTTAGCGGCGTCTATAGGGGTATTAAGGGACACTGAAGCTTTCTTT.

This clone was observed a single time. DNA of the CDR3: TGTGCCAGCAGCCAAGTTGCTAGCGGGGCCCTCTACGAGCAGTACTTC. It yields the protein CASSQVASGALYEQYF. This chain joins TRBV4-2 and TRBJ2-7; 9 bases agree with TRBD2. Trimming at V came to 1 base and at J to 3 bases, leaving 7 bases not matched to a gene. Per germline, CDR1 LGHNA and CDR2 YNFKEQ. This CDR3 has 16 residues.

CDR3 nucleotide sequence: TGTGCCAGCAGTCGGGACACCGGTTACGAGCAGTACTTC. The encoded protein is CASSRDTGYEQYF. The J gene is TRBJ2-7, the V gene TRBV6-6, with TRBD1 as a possible D gene (6 bases). This CDR3 has 13 residues. From germline, CDR1 is MNHNY and CDR2 SVGAGI (reference sequence). Deletions cut 5 bases from V and 4 bases from J, with 12 bases between.

The rearrangement joins TRBV3-1 (or the pseudogene TRBV3-2) to TRBJ2-1; TRBD1 agrees at 10 bases. Trimming cost V 2 bases and J 9 bases; bases outside gene matches: 10. This CDR3 is 16 amino acids long. Germline loops: CDR1 LGHDT, CDR2 YNNKEL (reference sequence). The CDR3 sequence is CASSQSPGQGRSEQFF. The CDR3 DNA reads as TGTGCCAGCAGCCAATCCCCGGGACAGGGGAGGAGTGAGCAGTTCTTC.

This chain uses TRBV15 with TRBJ1-2; a weak D match, TRBD1 (6 bases). The ends were cut back, 2 bases at V and 4 bases at J, with 11 bases in the middle. Germline-derived CDR1 and CDR2 are LNHNV and YYDKDF (reference sequence). CDR3 length equals 14 residues. The CDR3 DNA is TGTGCCACCAGCAGATTAACAGGGCGCTATGGCTACACCTTC. It translates to CATSRLTGRYGYTF. Full variable domain (outside the CDR3, taken from reference TRBV15 and TRBJ1-2): DAMVIQNPRYQVTQFGKPVTLSCSQTLNHNVMYWYQQKSSQAPKLLFHYYDKDFNNEADTPDNFQSRRPNTSFCFLDIRSPGLGDTAMYLCATSRLTGRYGYTFGSGTRLTVV.

V and J are TRBV6-1 and TRBJ1-4; 7 bases are shared with TRBD1. This CDR3 spans 18 amino acids. Germline CDR1 and CDR2: MNHNS and SASEGT. V dropped 0 bases and J dropped 0; count of bases not matched to a gene: 7. CDR3 region: CASSEAVPGTATNEKLFF. CDR3 nucleotide sequence: TGTGCCAGCAGTGAAGCGGTCCCCGGGACAGCAACTAATGAAAAACTGTTTTTT.

The rearrangement uses TRBV6-2 or TRBV6-3 and TRBJ1-2; 9 bases fit TRBD1. Germline V CDR1 and CDR2: MNHEY, SVGEGT. CDR3 length: 16 amino acids. Trimming took 4 bases from V and 0 from J; bases not matched to a gene: 6. DNA for the CDR3: TGTGCCAGCAGTTTTACAGGGGGCCCTACTAACTATGGCTACACCTTC. Translated: CASSFTGGPTNYGYTF.

The chain combines TRBV5-1 with TRBJ1-6; 9 positions agree with TRBD1. CDR1 and CDR2 (germline): SGHRS, YFSETQ. This CDR3 has 15 residues. The V gene end was trimmed by 3 bases and the J gene end by 5 bases; junction bases not matched to a gene: 3. The chain's CDR3 is CASSWDRANNSPLHF. The CDR3 DNA is TGCGCCAGCAGCTGGGACAGGGCGAATAATTCACCCCTCCACTTT.

The gene calls are TRBV4-3 and TRBJ2-3, with 11 bases aligning to TRBD2. Trimming removed 3 bases from V and 7 bases from J; junction bases left unmatched: 12. The CDR3 contains 17 residues. In germline, CDR1 is LGHNA, CDR2 YSLEER. CDR3 residues: CASSHHSGGALAYTQYF. Here the CDR3 DNA reads TGCGCCAGCAGCCACCATAGCGGGGGGGCCCTTGCGTATACGCAGTATTTT.

The V gene is TRBV27, the J gene TRBJ2-1; 8 bases line up with TRBD2. V was pared by 7 bases and J by 1 base, with 6 bases of the junction left unmatched. The CDR3 is made up of 15 amino acids. Per germline, CDR1 MNHEY and CDR2 SMNVEV (reference sequence). The CDR3 DNA reads as TGTGCCAGCAACCGGGGGGGTCCTTCCTACAATGAGCAGTTCTTC. This translates into CASNRGGPSYNEQFF.

This clone has a single count. This chain uses TRBV5-1 with TRBJ2-7; D possibly corresponds to TRBD1 (5 bases). The germline V gene encodes CDR1 SGHRS and CDR2 YFSETQ. The CDR3 extends over 15 amino acids. The V and J ends lost 0 bases and 2 bases respectively, with 12 bases between them. The CDR3 loop reads CASSLDRDSPYEQYF. DNA for the CDR3: TGCGCCAGCAGCTTGGACCGAGACAGTCCCTACGAGCAGTACTTC.

The gene calls are TRBV18 and TRBJ1-3; a possible D gene is TRBD1 (5 bases). There are 16 residues in the CDR3. V lost 6 bases to trimming and J lost 1 base, with 16 bases between them. Germline V gene data show CDR1 as KGHSH and CDR2 as LQKENI. The chain's CDR3 is CASSTVDTSSGNTIYF. The CDR3 DNA is TGTGCCAGCTCGACAGTGGATACGAGTTCTGGAAACACCATATATTTT. The full variable domain, rest sourced from reference TRBV18 and TRBJ1-3, is NAGVMQNPRHLVRRRGQEARLRCSPMKGHSHVYWYRQLPEEGLKFMVYLQKENIIDESGMPKERFSAEFPKEGPSILRIQQVVRGDSAAYFCASSTVDTSSGNTIYFGEGSWLTVV.

The V and J genes are TRBV6-5 and TRBJ2-5; D might be TRBD2 (6 bases). This CDR3 has 16 residues. Trimming took 0 bases from V and 7 from J, leaving 18 bases between them. Germline assignment: CDR1 MNHEY and CDR2 SVGAGI. The CDR3 DNA sequence: TGTGCCAGCAGTTACTCGCCCAAACAGGTGGGAGGGACCCAGTACTTC. Protein product: CASSYSPKQVGGTQYF.

V usage is TRBV6-2 or TRBV6-3 and J usage is TRBJ1-5, with D uncertain. Trimming left V 2 bases short and J 3 bases short, with 8 bases between. The CDR3 is 14 amino acids. Germline-derived CDR1 and CDR2 are MNHEY and SVGEGT. The CDR3 spells CASSYANFNQPQHF. The CDR3 nucleotides are TGTGCCAGCAGTTACGCCAACTTCAATCAGCCCCAGCATTTT.

The genes are TRBV2 and TRBJ1-1; TRBD1 agrees at 9 bases. The CDR3 is made up of 16 amino acids. J gave up 1 base and V 6 bases, and 9 bases lay outside the gene matches. Germline V gene data show CDR1 as SNHLY and CDR2 as FYNNEI. In DNA form, the CDR3 reads TGTGCCAGCAGACCCGGACAGGGGAGGTGGAACACTGAAGCTTTCTTT. Translated: CASRPGQGRWNTEAFF. The full variable domain, its missing parts supplied by reference TRBV2 and TRBJ1-1, is EPEVTQTPSHQVTQMGQEVILRCVPISNHLYFYWYRQILGQKVEFLVSFYNNEISEKSEIFDDQFSVERPDGSNFTLKIRSTKLEDSAMYFCASRPGQGRWNTEAFFGQGTRLTVV.